This T cell receptor (beta chain) was identified during a study of cytomegalovirus exposure and HLA in healthy donors. Primers for the PCR totalled 60 Vbeta and 13 Jbeta. Using immunoSEQ multiplex PCR, the repertoire was profiled, and TCRdb retains in-frame clones only, with some absent. The data contain fewer than 200,000 clones, roughly 77% of them singletons. V shed 2 bases, J shed 4 bases, and the junction held 5 bases outside the gene matches. Per germline, CDR1 SGHDN and CDR2 FVKESK. CDR3 length: 14 residues. With regard to this clone: What it binds is not known.

Findings and limits, study-wide: Later analysis demonstrated an association between a missense DCLRE1C variant and TCR beta V- and J-gene trimming. A previous analysis found most TCR beta V segments productive roughly 87% or roughly 30% of the time. Presence/absence analysis assumed near-uniform sequencing depth across donors. In a later analysis, HLA-associated beta chains showed higher expansion and lower generation probabilities than comparable chains.

Sequenced material: PBMCs. The chain couples TRBV14 to TRBJ2-7; 7 bases are a match to TRBD1. This receptor was identified in a man aged 25 to 40 in good health and CMV-seropositive. DNA of the CDR3: TGTGCCAGCAGCCAAAGGACAGGATTATACGAGCAGTACTTC. It yields the protein CASSQRTGLYEQYF. Filled out from reference TRBV14 and TRBJ2-7, the complete variable domain reads EAGVTQFPSHSVIEKGQTVTLRCDPISGHDNLYWYRRVMGKEIKFLLHFVKESKQDESGMPNNRFLAERTGGTYSTLKVQPAELEDSGVYFCASSQRTGLYEQYFGPGTRLTVT.